These 32 T cell receptor beta chains share one sample of origin, sequenced in a study of control samples from healthy donors and cancer patients. The table came from immunoSEQ multiplex PCR; TCRdb's copy has only in-frame clones and leaves some out. The sample contains roughly 80,000 clones, roughly 90% of which appear only once. The sequenced sample consisted of blood. These receptors came from a woman aged 45-60 years in good health.

The V and J genes are TRBV5-1 and TRBJ2-2; 8 nucleotides align to TRBD1. The V gene end was trimmed by 4 bases and the J gene end by 7 bases; junction bases not matched to a gene: 6. The CDR3 covers 14 residues. Germline V gene sequence: CDR1 SGHRS, CDR2 YFSETQ. The CDR3 protein is CASSPGGAGGELFF. The CDR3 region has the DNA TGCGCCAGCAGCCCAGGGGGCGCCGGCGGGGAGCTGTTTTTT.

V is TRBV7-6 and J is TRBJ1-1; D remains ambiguous. V was cut by 1 base and J by 4 bases, with 10 bases left in between. The CDR3 totals 14 residues. Germline-derived CDR1 and CDR2 are SGHVS and FNYEAQ. Written as DNA, the CDR3 is TGTGCCAGCAGCTTAGGGGGTTTCGGCACTGAAGCTTTCTTT. Its protein product is CASSLGGFGTEAFF.

The gene calls are TRBV3-1 (or the pseudogene TRBV3-2) and TRBJ2-3; 10 nucleotides align to TRBD2. This CDR3 comprises 15 residues. V shed 8 bases, J shed 4 bases, and the junction held 9 bases outside the gene matches. Per the germline V gene, CDR1 is LGHDT and CDR2 is YNNKEL (reference sequence). Here the CDR3 DNA reads TGTGCCAGCTCTAGTACTAGCGGGGATCCAGATACGCAGTATTTT. Its translation is CASSSTSGDPDTQYF.

The V gene is TRBV5-8, the J gene TRBJ1-6; D is unresolved. V gave up 1 base and J gave up 7 bases, with 12 bases separating them. The CDR3 spans 15 residues. Germline loops: CDR1 SGHTS, CDR2 YDEGEE. The CDR3 nucleotides read TGTGCCAGCAGCTTGATGACGCCCGTCAATTCACCCCTCCACTTT. Amino acid sequence: CASSLMTPVNSPLHF.

The chain employs TRBV30 and TRBJ2-7; TRBD1 aligns across 10 bases. With V trimmed by 7 bases and J by 4 bases, 10 bases remained unmatched. Germline assignment: CDR1 GTSNPN and CDR2 SVGIG (reference sequence). The CDR3 contains 14 residues. The CDR3 spells CAYGSGTGVYEQYF. In DNA, the CDR3 is TGTGCCTATGGATCGGGGACAGGGGTATACGAGCAGTACTTC.

The J gene is TRBJ2-3, the V gene TRBV5-1, with D possibly matching TRBD1 (6 bases). The V gene lost 1 base and the J gene lost 7 bases, with 10 bases spanning the gap. Germline values: CDR1 SGHRS, CDR2 YFSETQ. This CDR3 is built from 13 residues. Here the CDR3 reads CASSLTQGNTQYF. The CDR3 bases are TGCGCCAGCAGCTTGACGCAGGGGAATACGCAGTATTTT.

This chain connects TRBV10-2 to TRBJ1-6; 9 bases map to TRBD1. From germline, CDR1 is WSHSY and CDR2 SAAADI. J gave up 8 bases and V 5 bases, and 16 bases lay outside the gene matches. The CDR3 totals 18 residues. The CDR3 sequence is CASSQPGTGNGLDSPLHF. CDR3 coding DNA: TGCGCCAGCAGTCAACCCGGGACAGGGAACGGTTTGGATTCACCCCTCCACTTT.

V is TRBV25-1 and J is TRBJ2-3; D assignment may be TRBD1 or TRBD2 (5 bases each). Between the trimmed V and J ends, which lost 0 bases and 2 bases, there was a span of 15 bases. The CDR3 sequence is 17 residues long. Germline CDR1 MGHDK, CDR2 SYGVNS. In nucleotides, the CDR3 is TGTGCCAGCAGTGAATATGGGACCGGGATTTACACAGATACGCAGTATTTT. As protein: CASSEYGTGIYTDTQYF.

J is TRBJ1-2 and V is TRBV2; D gene uncertain. V was pared by 5 bases and J by 8 bases, with 12 bases between. The CDR3 covers 12 residues. CDR1 and CDR2 (germline): SNHLY, FYNNEI. The CDR3 bases are TGTGCCAGCAGTTTGGGGAAGGAAGGCTACACCTTC. It is translated as CASSLGKEGYTF.

The chain recombines TRBV5-4 with TRBJ2-1; 8 nucleotides match TRBD2. This CDR3 has 17 amino acids. Germline-derived CDR1 and CDR2 are SGHNT and YYREEE (reference sequence). The trim removed 3 bases at V and 6 bases at J, leaving 14 bases unmatched. The CDR3 spells CASSSPIGAGALNEQFF. CDR3 DNA: TGTGCCAGCAGCTCCCCTATCGGAGCGGGGGCTCTCAATGAGCAGTTCTTC.

The chain uses TRBV29-1 and TRBJ2-3, with TRBD2 matching 7 bases. The length of the CDR3 is 15 residues. Germline CDR1 and CDR2: SQVTM and ANQGSEA. The trim removed 7 bases at V and 6 bases at J, leaving 16 bases unmatched. The CDR3 sequence: CSATTGGVDFDTQYF. CDR3 DNA sequence: TGCAGCGCAACCACGGGGGGAGTAGATTTTGATACGCAGTATTTT.

The chain is built from TRBV4-2 and TRBJ1-2, with D unclear. CDR1 and CDR2 (germline): LGHNA, YNFKEQ. The CDR3 contains 16 residues. V shed 4 bases and J shed 7 bases, with 22 bases lying between them. The CDR3 is CASSLTMRGSGSGYTF. Here the CDR3 DNA reads TGTGCCAGCAGCCTTACAATGCGCGGGAGCGGGAGTGGCTACACCTTC.

This sequence joins TRBV12-5 and TRBJ1-1; D gene ambiguous. V dropped 1 base and J dropped 2 bases, with 8 bases sitting between them. From germline, CDR1 is LGHNT and CDR2 FRNRAP. This CDR3 has 14 amino acids. The CDR3 DNA is TGTGCTAGTGGTTTGGGCGGAAGTAACACTGAAGCTTTCTTT. Residues: CASGLGGSNTEAFF.

This clone was found a few times. CDR3 sequence reads: CASSLDRTGNTIYF. For the CDR3, the DNA is TGTGCCAGCAGCTTAGATAGGACGGGAAACACCATATATTTT. V gene TRBV7-9 combines with J gene TRBJ1-3; D is undetermined. This CDR3 is 14 amino acids long. Trimming removed 1 base at V and 4 bases at J, with 8 bases between. CDR1 SEHNR and CDR2 FQNEAQ come from the germline V gene (reference sequence).

The genes are TRBV7-8 and TRBJ2-1; D gene uncertain. The CDR3 sequence is 13 residues long. Germline V gene data show CDR1 as SGHVS and CDR2 as FQNEAQ. V lost 1 base, J lost 5 bases, and 6 bases lay in between. CDR3 DNA: TGTGCCAGCAGCTTAGATGTAAACAATGAGCAGTTCTTC. It is translated as CASSLDVNNEQFF.

The chain is built from TRBV5-4 and TRBJ2-2, with 11 nucleotides matching TRBD2. Per germline, CDR1 SGHNT and CDR2 YYREEE (reference sequence). V shed 0 bases, J shed 6 bases, and the junction held 1 base outside the gene matches. The CDR3 runs to 15 residues. This CDR3 is CASSLVSGGAGELFF. The CDR3 coding sequence is TGTGCCAGCAGCTTGGTTAGCGGGGGGGCCGGGGAGCTGTTTTTT. The variable domain in full, completed from reference TRBV5-4 and TRBJ2-2, reads ETGVTQSPTHLIKTRGQQVTLRCSSQSGHNTVSWYQQALGQGPQFIFQYYREEENGRGNFPPRFSGLQFPNYSSELNVNALELDDSALYLCASSLVSGGAGELFFGEGSRLTVL.

This clone was detected a few times. V gene TRBV29-1 combines with J gene TRBJ1-4; D unresolved. CDR1 is SQVTM and CDR2 is ANQGSEA in the germline V gene. The CDR3 spans 14 residues. V shed 5 bases and J shed 2 bases, with 12 bases lying between them. CDR3 sequence reads: CSVQSGATNEKLFF. For the CDR3, the DNA is TGCAGCGTTCAATCGGGAGCCACTAATGAAAAACTGTTTTTT.

V gene TRBV11-2 combines with J gene TRBJ2-3; 7 nucleotides line up with TRBD2. This CDR3 is 14 amino acids long. Germline-derived CDR1 and CDR2 are SGHAT and FQNNGV. CDR3 sequence: CASQLGGGMDTQYF. The CDR3, as DNA: TGTGCTTCTCAACTAGGCGGGGGTATGGATACGCAGTATTTT. The full variable domain, with the rest looked up from reference TRBV11-2 and TRBJ2-3, is EAGVAQSPRYKIIEKRQSVAFWCNPISGHATLYWYQQILGQGPKLLIQFQNNGVVDDSQLPKDRFSAERLKGVDSTLKIQPAKLEDSAVYLCASQLGGGMDTQYFGPGTRLTVL.

This clone was detected only once. The V call is TRBV6-4, the J call TRBJ1-5, with D hard to call. The ends were cut back, 7 bases at V and 6 bases at J, with 4 bases in the middle. Germline V gene lookup returns CDR1 MRHNA and CDR2 SNTAGT. The CDR3 covers 10 residues. CDR3 in amino acids: CASKGQPQHF. CDR3 bases: TGTGCCAGCAAAGGTCAGCCCCAGCATTTT.

The rearrangement uses TRBV3-1 (or the pseudogene TRBV3-2) and TRBJ2-7, with D possibly called TRBD1 or TRBD2 (5 bases each). V was clipped by 6 bases and J by 0 bases, with 12 bases between them. The CDR3 extends over 14 amino acids. Per germline, CDR1 LGHDT and CDR2 YNNKEL (reference sequence). CDR3 amino acids: CASSPGPSSYEQYF. Written as DNA, the CDR3 is TGTGCCAGCAGTCCGGGGCCCAGCTCCTACGAGCAGTACTTC.

This clone was recorded only once. The rearrangement joins TRBV10-3 to TRBJ2-2; 9 bases line up with TRBD1. The junction had 4 bases not matched to a gene; V was cut back by 0 bases and J by 8 bases. From germline, CDR1 is ENHRY and CDR2 SYGVKD. This CDR3 has 15 amino acids. The CDR3 DNA follows: TGTGCCATCAGTGAGTCAGGACAGGGGCCAGGGGAGCTGTTTTTT. It is translated as CAISESGQGPGELFF.

The J gene is TRBJ2-2, the V gene TRBV7-8; 11 bases fit TRBD2. V shed 1 base and J 1 base; nucleotides not matched to a gene: 8. Germline CDR1 is SGHVS and CDR2 is FQNEAQ. The CDR3 runs to 19 residues. CDR3 nucleotides: TGTGCCAGCAGCTTAGTTCGGCTAGCGGGGGGCCTGAACACCGGGGAGCTGTTTTTT. Its protein is CASSLVRLAGGLNTGELFF.

The gene calls are TRBV18 and TRBJ1-3; TRBD1 aligns across 7 bases. This CDR3 spans 14 amino acids. Germline V gene data show CDR1 as KGHSH and CDR2 as LQKENI. The V and J ends lost 5 bases and 3 bases, in that order; junction bases with no gene match: 4. The CDR3 region has the DNA TGTGCCAGCTCAACGACAGGGTTTGGAAACACCATATATTTT. This encodes CASSTTGFGNTIYF.

The V gene is TRBV5-1, the J gene TRBJ1-1; D unclear. Trimming removed 3 bases at V and 1 base at J, with 16 bases between. The CDR3 consists of 16 residues. Looked up from germline, CDR1 is SGHRS and CDR2 is YFSETQ. The CDR3 DNA reads as TGCGCCAGCAGCTCTTCAGGACGAGGCGAGAACACTGAAGCTTTCTTT. As protein: CASSSSGRGENTEAFF.

The chain links TRBV6-1 to TRBJ1-1, with unresolved D. Trimming took off 3 bases at V and 8 bases at J, with 7 bases between the two ends. Germline loops: CDR1 MNHNS, CDR2 SASEGT. This CDR3 has 11 residues. CDR3 amino acids: CASSDEGEAFF. CDR3 bases: TGTGCCAGCAGTGATGAGGGCGAAGCTTTCTTT.

This rearrangement joins TRBV18 to TRBJ1-1; D may be TRBD1 (6 bases). This CDR3 is built from 15 residues. V was clipped by 3 bases and J by 0 bases, with 11 bases between them. Germline V gene sequence: CDR1 KGHSH, CDR2 LQKENI. The CDR3 sequence: CASSPSGTLNTEAFF. The CDR3 DNA reads as TGTGCCAGCTCACCTTCCGGGACATTGAACACTGAAGCTTTCTTT.

The V call is TRBV6-1, the J call TRBJ1-2, with a tentative D call TRBD1 (6 bases). V gave up 1 base and J gave up 5 bases, with 8 bases separating them. Germline V gene data show CDR1 as MNHNS and CDR2 as SASEGT. This CDR3 comprises 13 residues. CDR3 sequence reads: CASSEETGYGYTF. The CDR3 DNA follows: TGTGCCAGCAGTGAAGAAACAGGGTATGGCTACACCTTC.

This clone appeared once. The chain is built from TRBV9 and TRBJ2-7; D could derive from TRBD1 or TRBD2 (6 bases each). The CDR3 runs to 15 residues. Germline loops: CDR1 SGDLS, CDR2 YYNGEE. V dropped 4 bases and J dropped 2 bases, with 16 bases sitting between them. CDR3 protein: CASSRDGQRAYEQYF. The CDR3 region has the DNA TGTGCCAGCAGCCGGGACGGACAGCGGGCCTACGAGCAGTACTTC.

V gene TRBV24-1 combines with J gene TRBJ1-5; no clear D gene. The CDR3 loop spans 13 amino acids. V was trimmed by 5 bases and J by 0 bases, leaving 4 bases between them. Germline CDR1 is KGHDR and CDR2 is SFDVKD. CDR3: CATSVASNQPQHF. The CDR3 coding sequence is TGTGCCACCAGTGTTGCTAGCAATCAGCCCCAGCATTTT.

This sequence joins TRBV3-1 (or the pseudogene TRBV3-2) and TRBJ2-1; possibly TRBD1 or TRBD2 for D (6 bases each). V was pared by 3 bases and J by 6 bases, with 9 bases between. The CDR3 spans 13 residues. Germline values: CDR1 LGHDT, CDR2 YNNKEL (reference sequence). CDR3 DNA: TGTGCCAGCAGCCATGGGGGGCCCAATGAGCAGTTCTTC. Its translation is CASSHGGPNEQFF.

J is TRBJ1-1 and V is TRBV14; a possible D gene is TRBD1 (6 bases). Germline V gene sequence: CDR1 SGHDN, CDR2 FVKESK. Trimming pared 5 bases from V and 0 bases from J, leaving 19 bases between. The CDR3 runs 17 residues. CDR3 loop: CASSTTLTGSLNTEAFF. The CDR3 nucleotides read TGTGCCAGCAGCACAACACTCACAGGGAGCCTGAACACTGAAGCTTTCTTT. The full variable domain, with the rest looked up from reference TRBV14 and TRBJ1-1, is EAGVTQFPSHSVIEKGQTVTLRCDPISGHDNLYWYRRVMGKEIKFLLHFVKESKQDESGMPNNRFLAERTGGTYSTLKVQPAELEDSGVYFCASSTTLTGSLNTEAFFGQGTRLTVV.

J is TRBJ1-3 and V is TRBV18, with D possibly matching TRBD1 (5 bases). V was clipped by 3 bases and J by 2 bases, with 8 bases between them. The CDR3 totals 14 residues. Germline-derived CDR1 and CDR2 are KGHSH and LQKENI. The CDR3 coding sequence is TGTGCCAGCTCACCCCAGGGCACTGGAAACACCATATATTTT. It yields the protein CASSPQGTGNTIYF.